A single sample gave rise to the 9 T cell receptor beta chains below, sequenced in a study of blood T cell repertoires in COVID-19 (dated by TCRdb to the early 2020s). Library creation used the immunoSEQ multiplex PCR assay. Imported from immuneACCESS, the table was reduced by TCRdb to in-frame sequences with V and J called. These copies leave out some clones; in studies compared against another copy, an unresolved V gene accounts for under half, and the cause of the remainder is not known. The sample yields over 55,000 clones; around 88% were counted once. The top ten clones comprise 15% to 20% of the sample. The sequencing sample was made of peripheral blood. The receptors derive from a woman older than 75 with acute or convalescent COVID-19.

V usage is TRBV7-8 and J usage is TRBJ2-7; 8 nucleotides line up with TRBD1. The CDR3 is 15 amino acids. Germline CDR1 and CDR2: SGHVS and FQNEAQ. After removal of 2 bases from V and 6 bases from J, the junction contained 9 bases not matched to a gene. DNA for the CDR3: TGTGCCAGCAGCTTAAAATCGACAGGGGTGGTCGAGCAGTACTTC. Amino acids: CASSLKSTGVVEQYF. The complete variable domain, with remaining parts taken from reference TRBV7-8 and TRBJ2-7, reads GAGVSQSPRYKVAKRGQDVALRCDPISGHVSLFWYQQALGQGPEFLTYFQNEAQLDKSGLPSDRFFAERPEGSVSTLKIQRTQQEDSAVYLCASSLKSTGVVEQYFGPGTRLTVT.

The chain has TRBV4-1 and TRBJ1-2, with TRBD1 as a possible D gene (5 bases). CDR1 and CDR2 from the germline V gene are MGHRA and YSYEKL. The CDR3 is made up of 12 amino acids. Trimming left V 1 base short and J 5 bases short, with 5 bases between. This chain's CDR3 is CASSQAGYGYTF. As DNA, the CDR3 is TGCGCCAGCAGCCAAGCAGGGTATGGCTACACCTTC.

This chain joins TRBV9 and TRBJ2-2, with D maybe TRBD2 (6 bases). The CDR3 is made up of 17 amino acids. Germline CDR1 is SGDLS and CDR2 is YYNGEE. The V end was cut by 4 bases, the J end by 1 base, with 17 bases between. DNA for the CDR3: TGTGCCAGCAGCCCCCGGTGGAGTAGCGGGAACACCGGGGAGCTGTTTTTT. Its translation is CASSPRWSSGNTGELFF.

This rearrangement joins TRBV6-2 or TRBV6-3 to TRBJ2-1, with 7 positions matching TRBD2. Per germline, CDR1 MNHEY and CDR2 SVGEGT. This CDR3 is built from 16 residues. J was trimmed by 4 bases and V by 2 bases; bases with no gene match: 8. CDR3 sequence: CASSYTLRTSYNEQFF. The CDR3 DNA is TGTGCCAGCAGTTACACGCTCCGGACTAGTTACAATGAGCAGTTCTTC.

The J gene is TRBJ2-3, the V gene TRBV11-1; no reliable D call. There are 14 residues in the CDR3. Germline loops: CDR1 SGHAT, CDR2 FQDESV (reference sequence). The V and J ends lost 1 base and 0 bases respectively, with 5 bases between them. CDR3 sequence: CASSLDGSTDTQYF. CDR3 coding DNA: TGTGCCAGCAGCTTAGACGGGAGCACAGATACGCAGTATTTT. Full variable domain (rest looked up from reference TRBV11-1 and TRBJ2-3): EAEVAQSPRYKITEKSQAVAFWCDPISGHATLYWYRQILGQGPELLVQFQDESVVDDSQLPKDRFSAERLKGVDSTLKIQPAELGDSAMYLCASSLDGSTDTQYFGPGTRLTVL.

The chain links TRBV28 to TRBJ2-7; 7 bases align to TRBD2. Germline V gene data show CDR1 as MDHEN and CDR2 as SYDVKM. CDR3 length equals 13 residues. V trimming: 5 bases; J trimming: 3 bases; junction bases outside the gene matches: 4. CDR3 nucleotide sequence: TGTGCCAGCAGTCGCGGGACTAACTACGAGCAGTACTTC. Translated, it gives CASSRGTNYEQYF. The entire variable domain, with the rest obtained from reference TRBV28 and TRBJ2-7, is as follows: DVKVTQSSRYLVKRTGEKVFLECVQDMDHENMFWYRQDPGLGLRLIYFSYDVKMKEKGDIPEGYSVSREKKERFSLILESASTNQTSMYLCASSRGTNYEQYFGPGTRLTVT.

This clone was picked up one time. The chain joins TRBV19 to TRBJ2-1; 11 bases line up with TRBD2. This CDR3 has 16 residues. Germline assignment: CDR1 LNHDA and CDR2 SQIVND (reference sequence). The junction had 4 bases not matched to a gene; V was cut back by 3 bases and J by 3 bases. CDR3 in amino acids: CASSIGGLAGYNEQFF. CDR3 sequence (DNA): TGTGCCAGTAGTATTGGAGGACTAGCGGGCTACAATGAGCAGTTCTTC.

This rearrangement joins TRBV9 to TRBJ2-1; 12 nucleotides align to TRBD1. CDR1 and CDR2 from the germline V gene are SGDLS and YYNGEE. J gave up 8 bases and V 2 bases, and 5 bases lay outside the gene matches. CDR3 length: 15 residues. The CDR3 bases are TGTGCCAGCAGCGTTCTCGGGACAGGGGGCGATGAGCAGTTCTTC. Protein: CASSVLGTGGDEQFF.

The CDR3 spells CASSIIGQGGQPQHF. CDR3 in DNA: TGTGCCAGTAGTATTATTGGACAGGGAGGGCAGCCCCAGCATTTT. The genes are TRBV19 and TRBJ1-5; 8 nucleotides agree with TRBD1. Germline V gene lookup returns CDR1 LNHDA and CDR2 SQIVND (reference sequence). The ends lost 3 bases at V and 7 bases at J; junction bases unmatched: 8. The CDR3 loop spans 15 amino acids.